The clone carrying this TCR beta chain was observed many times. The antigen remains undetermined. This sample is drawn from a study of T cells in Graves' hyperthyroidism and ophthalmopathy. Points from the study as a whole: From stable hyperthyroidism, ophthalmopathy was set apart by a 13 V-J model.

Ophthalmopathy patients had Clinical Activity Score at least 3, NOSPECS grade at least 4, duration under 3 months. Those patients with uncontrolled infection, other autoimmune disease, pregnancy or lactation were excluded. Thyroid ultrasound, orbital computed tomography, clinical symptoms, and serum thyroxine and TRAb underpinned diagnoses. The germline gives CDR1 MNHNS, CDR2 SASEGT. This CDR3 region has 13 residues. The V end was cut by 10 bases, the J end by 3 bases, with 16 bases between. TCR beta CDR3 sequences were amplified from RNA transcripts. The HTBI primer set served for first-round RT-PCR of the TCR CDR3. From the multiplex PCR reads, TCRdb called clonotypes with MiXCR, one entry per CDR3 protein. The sample records more than 350,000 distinct CDR3 sequences, 15% being singletons.

V is TRBV6-1 and J is TRBJ2-7; no reliable D call. The material sequenced was blood. The TCR comes from a woman in her sixties with Graves' ophthalmopathy. CDR3 in amino acids: CATRRYGFYEQYF. The CDR3 region has the DNA TGTGCCACACGCCGCTATGGCTTCTACGAGCAGTACTTC.